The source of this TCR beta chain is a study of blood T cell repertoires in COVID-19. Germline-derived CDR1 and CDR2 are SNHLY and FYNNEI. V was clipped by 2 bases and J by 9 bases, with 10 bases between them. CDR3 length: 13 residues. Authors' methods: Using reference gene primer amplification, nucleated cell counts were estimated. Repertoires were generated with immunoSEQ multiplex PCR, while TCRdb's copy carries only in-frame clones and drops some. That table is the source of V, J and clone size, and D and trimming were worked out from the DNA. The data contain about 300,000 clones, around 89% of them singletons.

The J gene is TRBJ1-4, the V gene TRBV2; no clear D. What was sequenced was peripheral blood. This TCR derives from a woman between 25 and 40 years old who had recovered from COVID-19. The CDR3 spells CASSERWAQKLFF. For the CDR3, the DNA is TGTGCCAGCAGTGAAAGGTGGGCCCAAAAACTGTTTTTT.